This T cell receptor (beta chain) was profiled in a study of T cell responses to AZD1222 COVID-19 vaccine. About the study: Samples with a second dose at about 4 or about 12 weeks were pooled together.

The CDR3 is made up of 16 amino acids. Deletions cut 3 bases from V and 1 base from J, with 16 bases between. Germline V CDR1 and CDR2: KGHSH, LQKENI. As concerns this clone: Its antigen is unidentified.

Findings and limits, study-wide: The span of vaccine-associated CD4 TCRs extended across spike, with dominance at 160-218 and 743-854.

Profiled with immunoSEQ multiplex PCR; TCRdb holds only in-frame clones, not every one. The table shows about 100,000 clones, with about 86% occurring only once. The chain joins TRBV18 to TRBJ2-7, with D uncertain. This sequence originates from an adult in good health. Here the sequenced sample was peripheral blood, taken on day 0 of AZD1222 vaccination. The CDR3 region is CASSPFTNDISYEQYF. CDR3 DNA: TGTGCCAGCTCACCGTTTACTAACGATATTTCCTACGAGCAGTACTTC.